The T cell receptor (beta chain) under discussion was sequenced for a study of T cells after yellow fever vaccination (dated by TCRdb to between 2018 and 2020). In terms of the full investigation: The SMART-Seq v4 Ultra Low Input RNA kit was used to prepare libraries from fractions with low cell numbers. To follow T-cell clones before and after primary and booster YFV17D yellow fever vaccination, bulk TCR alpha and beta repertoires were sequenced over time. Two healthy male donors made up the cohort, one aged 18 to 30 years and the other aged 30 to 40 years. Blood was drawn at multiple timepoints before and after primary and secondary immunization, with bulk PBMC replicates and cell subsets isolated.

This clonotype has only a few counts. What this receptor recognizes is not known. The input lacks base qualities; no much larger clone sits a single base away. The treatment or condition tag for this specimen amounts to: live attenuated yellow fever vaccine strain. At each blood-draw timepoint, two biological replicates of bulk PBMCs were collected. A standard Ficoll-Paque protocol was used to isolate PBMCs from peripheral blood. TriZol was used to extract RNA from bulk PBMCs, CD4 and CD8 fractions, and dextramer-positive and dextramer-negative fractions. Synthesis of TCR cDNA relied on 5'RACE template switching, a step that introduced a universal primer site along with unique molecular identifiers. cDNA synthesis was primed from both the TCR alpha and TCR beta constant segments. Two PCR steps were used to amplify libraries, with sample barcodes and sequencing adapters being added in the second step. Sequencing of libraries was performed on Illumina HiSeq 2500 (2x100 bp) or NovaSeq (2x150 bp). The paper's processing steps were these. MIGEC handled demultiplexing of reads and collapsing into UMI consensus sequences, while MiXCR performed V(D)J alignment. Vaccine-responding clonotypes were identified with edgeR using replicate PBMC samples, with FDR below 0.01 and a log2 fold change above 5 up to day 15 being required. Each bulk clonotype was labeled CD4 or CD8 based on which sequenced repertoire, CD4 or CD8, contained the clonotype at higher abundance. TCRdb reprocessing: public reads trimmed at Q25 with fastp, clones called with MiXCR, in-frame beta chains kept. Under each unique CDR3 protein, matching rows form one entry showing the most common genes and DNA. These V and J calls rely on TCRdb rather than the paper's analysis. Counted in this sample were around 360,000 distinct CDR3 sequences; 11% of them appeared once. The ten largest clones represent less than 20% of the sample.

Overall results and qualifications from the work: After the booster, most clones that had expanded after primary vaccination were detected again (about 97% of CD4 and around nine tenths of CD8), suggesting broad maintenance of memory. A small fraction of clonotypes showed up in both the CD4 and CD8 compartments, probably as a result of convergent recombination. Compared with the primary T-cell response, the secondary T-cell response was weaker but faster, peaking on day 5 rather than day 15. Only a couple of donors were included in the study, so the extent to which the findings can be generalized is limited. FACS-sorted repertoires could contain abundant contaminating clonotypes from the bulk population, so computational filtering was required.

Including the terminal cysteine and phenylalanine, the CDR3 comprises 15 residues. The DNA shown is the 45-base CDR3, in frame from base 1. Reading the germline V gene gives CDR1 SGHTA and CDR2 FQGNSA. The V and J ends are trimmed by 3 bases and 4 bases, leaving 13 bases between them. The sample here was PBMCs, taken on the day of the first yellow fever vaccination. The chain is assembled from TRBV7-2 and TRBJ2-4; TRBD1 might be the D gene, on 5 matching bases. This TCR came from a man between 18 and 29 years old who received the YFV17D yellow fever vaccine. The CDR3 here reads CASSFLGRDKNIQYF. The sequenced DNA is TGTGCCAGCAGCTTTCTTGGCAGGGATAAAAACATTCAGTACTTC.